This is a list of T cell receptor beta chains from one sample in a study of human T cells and chemical hapten exposure. In TCRdb, the RACE reads were re-called with MiXCR into one record per CDR3 protein. The sample gives some 350,000 distinct CDR3 sequences, 5.5% to 8% of which show up once; about 8% is in the top ten. Material: whole blood, obtained in connection with sensitization to the hapten diphenylcyclopropenone (DPC). These receptor sequences come from a young woman with alopecia areata. Some clones in this sample may be carry-over from other donors' samples. CDR3s include the opening cysteine and the closing phenylalanine or tryptophan. A D gene is named only where the DNA matches it firmly. Clone size appears in some rows only: once, few, many, or a class for an expanded clone.

size: -
J: TRBJ2-3
V: TRBV2
D: -
CDR3: CASSEGGLSTDTQYF

size: -
J: TRBJ2-3
V: TRBV12-2
D: -
CDR3: CASRLRETWTQYF

size: -
J: TRBJ1-1
V: TRBV28
D: -
CDR3: CASSQTETEAFF

size: few
J: TRBJ1-6
V: TRBV6-5
D: -
CDR3: CASSSYQNVGSPLHF

size: -
J: TRBJ1-2
V: TRBV6-6
D: -
CDR3: CASSPQGSSYGYTF

size: -
J: TRBJ1-2
V: TRBV29-1
D: TRBD1
CDR3: CSVRTGDYGYTF

size: few
J: TRBJ1-4
V: TRBV6-1
D: -
CDR3: CASVGGSLGEKLFF

size: many
J: TRBJ2-7
V: TRBV2
D: -
CDR3: CASSERSGGRAYEQYF

size: many
J: TRBJ2-3
V: TRBV4-1
D: -
CDR3: CASSQVNLVYTDTQYF

size: -
J: TRBJ1-5
V: TRBV28
D: TRBD1
CDR3: CASSFEGQGVGSNQPQHF

size: few
J: TRBJ2-5
V: TRBV3-1
D: -
CDR3: CASSPSRVWGGQSPLETQYF

size: few
J: TRBJ1-2
V: TRBV5-6
D: -
CDR3: CASSFTGNYGYTF

size: few
J: TRBJ1-1
V: TRBV5-8
D: TRBD1
CDR3: CASRVYRGTEAFF

size: few
J: TRBJ1-4
V: TRBV7-2
D: -
CDR3: CASSLEVLRGTNEKLFF

size: many
J: TRBJ2-6
V: TRBV27
D: TRBD1
CDR3: CASRGGGSGANVLTF

size: -
J: TRBJ2-3
V: TRBV7-8
D: -
CDR3: CASRGRGPDTQYF

size: -
J: TRBJ2-1
V: TRBV4-3
D: -
CDR3: CASSQGVSRGDEQFF

size: -
J: TRBJ1-1
V: TRBV29-1
D: -
CDR3: CSVEQTGNTEAFF

size: many
J: TRBJ2-6
V: TRBV20-1
D: TRBD1
CDR3: CSAHDRQGARGANVLTF

size: -
J: TRBJ2-1
V: TRBV7-2
D: TRBD2
CDR3: CASSLYLAGGRGEQFF

size: -
J: TRBJ1-5
V: TRBV5-1
D: -
CDR3: CASSFSGLNQPQHF

size: many
J: TRBJ2-3
V: TRBV10-3
D: -
CDR3: CAISEGTDTQYF